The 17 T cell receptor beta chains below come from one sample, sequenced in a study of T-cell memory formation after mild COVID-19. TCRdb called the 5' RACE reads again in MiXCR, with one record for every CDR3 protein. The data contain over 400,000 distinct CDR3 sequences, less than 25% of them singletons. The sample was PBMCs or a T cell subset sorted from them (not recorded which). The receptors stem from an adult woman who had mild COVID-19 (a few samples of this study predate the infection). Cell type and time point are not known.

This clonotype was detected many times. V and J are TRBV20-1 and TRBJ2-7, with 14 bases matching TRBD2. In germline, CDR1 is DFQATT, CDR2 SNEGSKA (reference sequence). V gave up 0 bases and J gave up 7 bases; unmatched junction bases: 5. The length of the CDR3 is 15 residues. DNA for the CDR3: TGCAGTGCTAGAGACCGACTAGCGGGAGGGAGGGAGCAGTACTTC. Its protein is CSARDRLAGGREQYF.

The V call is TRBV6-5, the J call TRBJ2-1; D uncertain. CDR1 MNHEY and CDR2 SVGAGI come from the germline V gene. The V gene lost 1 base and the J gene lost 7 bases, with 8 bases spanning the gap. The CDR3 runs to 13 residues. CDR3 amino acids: CASSYLSGNEQFF. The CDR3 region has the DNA TGTGCCAGCAGTTACTTGTCCGGGAATGAGCAGTTCTTC.

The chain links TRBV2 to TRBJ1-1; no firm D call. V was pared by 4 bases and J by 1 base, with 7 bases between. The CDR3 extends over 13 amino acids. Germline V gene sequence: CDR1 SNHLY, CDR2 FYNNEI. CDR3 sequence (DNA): TGTGCCAGCAGTGGCACTAGGAACACTGAAGCTTTCTTT. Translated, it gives CASSGTRNTEAFF.

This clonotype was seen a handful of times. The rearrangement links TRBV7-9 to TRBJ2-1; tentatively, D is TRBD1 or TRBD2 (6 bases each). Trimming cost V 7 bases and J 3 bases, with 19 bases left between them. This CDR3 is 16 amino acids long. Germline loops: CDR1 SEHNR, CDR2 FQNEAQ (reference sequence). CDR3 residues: CASNTNRVGGYNEQFF. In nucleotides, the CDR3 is TGTGCCAGCAACACGAACAGGGTCGGGGGCTACAATGAGCAGTTCTTC. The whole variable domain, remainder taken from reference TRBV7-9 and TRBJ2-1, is DTGVSQNPRHKITKRGQNVTFRCDPISEHNRLYWYRQTLGQGPEFLTYFQNEAQLEKSRLLSDRFSAERPKGSFSTLEIQRTEQGDSAMYLCASNTNRVGGYNEQFFGPGTRLTVL.

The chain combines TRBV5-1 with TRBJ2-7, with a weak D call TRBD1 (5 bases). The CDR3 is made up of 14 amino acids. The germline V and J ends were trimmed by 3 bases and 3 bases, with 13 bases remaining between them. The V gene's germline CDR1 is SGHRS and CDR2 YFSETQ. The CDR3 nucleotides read TGCGCCAGCAGCTCCTCGGACACTTTCTACGAGCAGTACTTC. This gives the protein CASSSSDTFYEQYF.

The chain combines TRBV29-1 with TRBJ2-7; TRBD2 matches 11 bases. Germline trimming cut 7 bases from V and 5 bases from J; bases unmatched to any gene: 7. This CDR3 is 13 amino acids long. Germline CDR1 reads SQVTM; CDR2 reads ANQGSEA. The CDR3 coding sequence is TGCAGCGCGTTGACTAGCGGGAAGAACGAGCAGTACTTC. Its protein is CSALTSGKNEQYF.

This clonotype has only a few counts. The CDR3 loop is CASSEWGISGANVLTF. DNA for the CDR3: TGTGCCAGCAGTGAATGGGGGATCTCTGGGGCCAACGTCCTGACTTTC. V usage is TRBV25-1 and J usage is TRBJ2-6; D could derive from TRBD1 or TRBD2 (5 bases each). The CDR3 consists of 16 residues. The V and J ends lost 1 base and 0 bases respectively, with 7 bases between them. Germline V gene data show CDR1 as MGHDK and CDR2 as SYGVNS.

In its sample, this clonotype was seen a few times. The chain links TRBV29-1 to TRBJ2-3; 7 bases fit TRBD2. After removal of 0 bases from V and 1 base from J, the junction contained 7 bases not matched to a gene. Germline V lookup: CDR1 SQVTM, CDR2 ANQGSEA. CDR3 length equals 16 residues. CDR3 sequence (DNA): TGCAGCGTTGAAGATTCAGGGCTAGCGGGCACAGATACGCAGTATTTT. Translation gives CSVEDSGLAGTDTQYF.

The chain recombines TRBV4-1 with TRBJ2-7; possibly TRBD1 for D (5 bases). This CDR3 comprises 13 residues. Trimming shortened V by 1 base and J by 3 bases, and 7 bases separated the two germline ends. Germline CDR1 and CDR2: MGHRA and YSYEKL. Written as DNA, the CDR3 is TGCGCCAGCAGCCAAGGTGACAGCTACGAGCAGTACTTC. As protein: CASSQGDSYEQYF.

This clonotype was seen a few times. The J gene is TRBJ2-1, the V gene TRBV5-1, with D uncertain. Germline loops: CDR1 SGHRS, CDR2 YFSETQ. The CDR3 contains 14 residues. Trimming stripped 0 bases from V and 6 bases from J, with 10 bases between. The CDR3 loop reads CASSLGDYANEQFF. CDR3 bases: TGCGCCAGCAGCTTGGGGGATTACGCCAATGAGCAGTTCTTC.

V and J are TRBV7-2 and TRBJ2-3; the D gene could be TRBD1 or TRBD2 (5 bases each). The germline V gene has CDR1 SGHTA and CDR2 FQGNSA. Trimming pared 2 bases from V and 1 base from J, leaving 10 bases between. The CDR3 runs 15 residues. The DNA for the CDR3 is TGTGCCAGCAGCTTAAATCCGGGGCGCACAGATACGCAGTATTTT. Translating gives CASSLNPGRTDTQYF.

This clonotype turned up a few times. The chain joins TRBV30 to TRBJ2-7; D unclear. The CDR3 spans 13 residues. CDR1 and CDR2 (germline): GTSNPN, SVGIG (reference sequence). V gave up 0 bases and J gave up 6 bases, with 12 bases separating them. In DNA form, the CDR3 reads TGTGCCTGGAGTGTACTTCCGGGCGGCGAGCAGTACTTC. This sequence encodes CAWSVLPGGEQYF.

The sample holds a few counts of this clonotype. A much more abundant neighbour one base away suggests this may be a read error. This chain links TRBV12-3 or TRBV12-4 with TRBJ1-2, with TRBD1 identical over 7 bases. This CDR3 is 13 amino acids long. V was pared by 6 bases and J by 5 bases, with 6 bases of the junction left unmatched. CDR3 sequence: CASSPGQKYGYTF. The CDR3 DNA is TGTGCCAGCAGCCCGGGACAGAAGTATGGCTACACCTTC.

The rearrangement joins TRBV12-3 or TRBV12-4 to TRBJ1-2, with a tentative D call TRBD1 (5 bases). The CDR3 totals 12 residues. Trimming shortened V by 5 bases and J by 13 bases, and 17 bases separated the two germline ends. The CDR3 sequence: CASSHPLGGITF. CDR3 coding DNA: TGTGCCAGCAGTCACCCTTTGGGGGGAATCACCTTC.

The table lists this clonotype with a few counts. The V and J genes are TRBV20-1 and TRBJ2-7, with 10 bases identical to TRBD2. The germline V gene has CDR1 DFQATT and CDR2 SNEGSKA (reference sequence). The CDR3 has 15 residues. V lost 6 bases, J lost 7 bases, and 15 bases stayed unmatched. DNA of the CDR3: TGCAGTGCCTCACCCTCGGGACTAGCGTCGACAGAGCAGTACTTC. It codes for CSASPSGLASTEQYF.

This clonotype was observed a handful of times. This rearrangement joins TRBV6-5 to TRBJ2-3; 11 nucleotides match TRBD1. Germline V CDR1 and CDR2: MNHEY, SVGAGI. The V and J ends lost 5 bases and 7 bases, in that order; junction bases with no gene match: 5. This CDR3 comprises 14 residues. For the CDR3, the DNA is TGTGCCAGCAGTCCGGACAGGGGGCCTTATACGCAGTATTTT. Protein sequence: CASSPDRGPYTQYF.

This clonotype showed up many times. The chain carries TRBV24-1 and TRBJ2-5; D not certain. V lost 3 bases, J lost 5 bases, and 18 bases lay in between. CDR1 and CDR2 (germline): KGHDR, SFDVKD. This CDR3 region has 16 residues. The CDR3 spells CATSDPLPPKQETQYF. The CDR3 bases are TGTGCCACCAGTGATCCTCTACCCCCCAAGCAGGAGACCCAGTACTTC.